These 20 T cell receptor beta chains came from one sample sequenced in a study of cytomegalovirus exposure and HLA in healthy donors. Measured with immunoSEQ multiplex PCR; TCRdb has only the in-frame clones, and not every one. The table lists roughly 330,000 clones, about 90% of them singletons. The sequencing input was PBMCs. The receptors were gathered from a woman younger than 45 in good health and CMV-seropositive.

This chain uses TRBV2 with TRBJ2-1; D is uncertain. Germline assignment: CDR1 SNHLY and CDR2 FYNNEI. The CDR3 extends over 11 amino acids. V was clipped by 5 bases and J by 5 bases, with 4 bases between them. The CDR3 region has the DNA TGTGCCAGCAGTACTCACAATGAGCAGTTCTTC. Its translation: CASSTHNEQFF. The full variable domain, its missing parts supplied by reference TRBV2 and TRBJ2-1, is EPEVTQTPSHQVTQMGQEVILRCVPISNHLYFYWYRQILGQKVEFLVSFYNNEISEKSEIFDDQFSVERPDGSNFTLKIRSTKLEDSAMYFCASSTHNEQFFGPGTRLTVL.

This clone has more than one count but fewer than ten. The J gene is TRBJ2-5, the V gene TRBV7-2; 14 bases are a match to TRBD2. V shed 1 base, J shed 2 bases, and the junction held 0 bases outside the gene matches. Looked up from germline, CDR1 is SGHTA and CDR2 is FQGNSA. CDR3 size: 16 residues. The CDR3 reads CASSLGLAGGQETQYF. The CDR3 DNA follows: TGTGCCAGCAGCTTAGGACTAGCGGGGGGGCAAGAGACCCAGTACTTC.

This chain uses TRBV5-1 with TRBJ2-2, with 9 bases matching TRBD2. The V segment lost 5 bases and the J segment 2 bases; nucleotides outside the gene matches: 7. The CDR3 extends over 16 amino acids. In germline, CDR1 is SGHRS, CDR2 YFSETQ. In DNA, the CDR3 is TGCGCCAGCAGTAATTGGCTAGCGGGAAACACCGGGGAGCTGTTTTTT. Its protein is CASSNWLAGNTGELFF.

The genes are TRBV4-2 and TRBJ2-2, with 16 bases matching TRBD2. Trimming took 3 bases from V and 6 from J; bases not matched to a gene: 19. This CDR3 spans 22 amino acids. CDR1 and CDR2 (germline): LGHNA, YNFKEQ. The CDR3 coding sequence is TGTGCCAGCAGCCACCTCACGGCCGGGACTAGCGGGAGGGCCCTGCGCGCCGGGGAGCTGTTTTTT. As protein: CASSHLTAGTSGRALRAGELFF.

This clone appeared once. The chain uses TRBV7-2 and TRBJ2-5; the D call may be TRBD1 or TRBD2 (5 bases each). The CDR3 is made up of 14 amino acids. Trimming removed 5 bases at V and 0 bases at J, with 10 bases between. CDR1 SGHTA and CDR2 FQGNSA come from the germline V gene. CDR3 region: CASSLWGNQETQYF. The DNA of the CDR3 is TGTGCCAGCAGCCTATGGGGGAACCAAGAGACCCAGTACTTC.

As DNA, the CDR3 is TGTGCCAGCAGCCCGGCTAGCGGGAGAGGGGAGACCCAGTACTTC. The encoded protein is CASSPASGRGETQYF. The chain joins TRBV5-6 to TRBJ2-5; the match to TRBD2 covers 10 bases. V trimming: 4 bases; J trimming: 5 bases; junction bases outside the gene matches: 8. Germline V gene data show CDR1 as SGHDT and CDR2 as YYEEEE. CDR3 length equals 15 residues.

This clone is a singleton in its sample. The chain has TRBV30 and TRBJ1-2; D is uncertain. CDR3 length equals 13 residues. Per germline, CDR1 GTSNPN and CDR2 SVGIG (reference sequence). V lost 4 bases, J lost 7 bases, and 16 bases lay in between. The CDR3 is CAWTSQVFGGYTF. The DNA of the CDR3 is TGTGCCTGGACCTCGCAGGTCTTCGGTGGCTACACCTTC.

In its sample, this clone was seen once. The rearrangement links TRBV7-8 to TRBJ2-7; perhaps TRBD1 as D (6 bases). CDR1 and CDR2 from the germline V gene are SGHVS and FQNEAQ. CDR3 length: 13 residues. Deletions cut 3 bases from V and 6 bases from J, with 12 bases between. This chain's CDR3 is CASSLPQGLEQYF. As DNA, the CDR3 is TGTGCCAGCAGCTTGCCGCAGGGGCTCGAGCAGTACTTC.

Note on this clone: The sample carries other DNA sequences with the same CDR3. V and J are TRBV11-3 and TRBJ2-7; 7 nucleotides line up with TRBD1. Germline V CDR1 and CDR2: SGHNT, YENEEA. The CDR3 loop spans 15 amino acids. The junction had 4 bases not matched to a gene; V was cut back by 1 base and J by 1 base. The CDR3 bases are TGTGCCAGCAGCTTAGGAGCAGGGGGTTCCTACGAGCAGTACTTC. Amino acids: CASSLGAGGSYEQYF.

Notes on this clone: One end of the junction does not line up with germline, which may come from a read error. This chain connects TRBV2 to TRBJ2-1; TRBD2 matches at 10 bases. Germline V gene data show CDR1 as SNHLY and CDR2 as FYNNEI. CDR3 length equals 15 residues. CDR3 sequence reads: CASSEGTSANNEQFF. The CDR3 coding sequence is TGTGCCAGCAGCGAAGGGACTAGCGCTAACAATGAGCAGTTCTTC.

The gene calls are TRBV7-9 and TRBJ2-5; the D gene is possibly TRBD2 (7 bases). The V gene lost 0 bases and the J gene lost 4 bases, with 15 bases spanning the gap. Germline V gene sequence: CDR1 SEHNR, CDR2 FQNEAQ (reference sequence). The CDR3 length is 16 residues. Here the CDR3 DNA reads TGTGCCAGCAGCTTAGCTGTGGCAGGGGAGGGAGAGACCCAGTACTTC. Encoded protein: CASSLAVAGEGETQYF.

The chain uses TRBV6-6 and TRBJ1-5; tentative D call: TRBD1 (5 bases). The CDR3 runs to 14 residues. In germline, CDR1 is MNHNY, CDR2 SVGAGI (reference sequence). The CDR3 spells CALGGAYSNQPQHF. In DNA form, the CDR3 reads TGTGCATTAGGCGGGGCCTATAGCAATCAGCCCCAGCATTTT.

The V and J genes are TRBV4-3 and TRBJ2-4, with a possible D match to TRBD2 (5 bases). V was pared by 4 bases and J by 8 bases, with 12 bases between. This CDR3 has 13 residues. CDR1 LGHNA and CDR2 YSLEER come from the germline V gene. DNA of the CDR3: TGCGCCAGCAGCCGGGTCCTAGCAGACATTCAGTACTTC. Translation: CASSRVLADIQYF.

The chain couples TRBV19 to TRBJ2-2; 9 nucleotides match TRBD2. Germline CDR1 and CDR2: LNHDA and SQIVND (reference sequence). This CDR3 spans 16 amino acids. V lost 4 bases, J lost 1 base, and 4 bases stayed unmatched. The CDR3 DNA reads as TGTGCCAGTAGTACCGGACTAGCGAAGAACACCGGGGAGCTGTTTTTT. Protein product: CASSTGLAKNTGELFF.

The chain couples TRBV4-3 to TRBJ2-5, with 7 bases fitting TRBD1. CDR1 is LGHNA and CDR2 is YSLEER in the germline V gene. This CDR3 has 15 residues. V lost 4 bases and J lost 1; bases outside the gene matches: 6. CDR3 loop: CASSPGQAPQETQYF. The CDR3 region has the DNA TGCGCCAGCAGCCCCGGACAGGCTCCCCAAGAGACCCAGTACTTC.

The chain recombines TRBV5-1 with TRBJ1-1, with D hard to call. The CDR3 contains 15 residues. CDR1 and CDR2 from the germline V gene are SGHRS and YFSETQ. V dropped 0 bases and J dropped 0 bases, with 9 bases sitting between them. The CDR3 region is CASSLVGSVNTEAFF. CDR3 DNA: TGCGCCAGCAGCTTGGTGGGGTCAGTGAACACTGAAGCTTTCTTT.

The rearrangement links TRBV15 to TRBJ2-1; possibly TRBD2 for D (5 bases). CDR1 and CDR2 (germline): LNHNV, YYDKDF (reference sequence). The CDR3 loop spans 12 amino acids. The ends were cut back, 5 bases at V and 10 bases at J, with 12 bases in the middle. CDR3 in DNA: TGTGCCACCAGCGTTAGACTACGCGAGCAGTTCTTC. Its translation: CATSVRLREQFF.

This clone occurred once. The gene calls are TRBV6-6 and TRBJ2-6; 8 bases fit TRBD1. This CDR3 spans 16 amino acids. The trim removed 6 bases at V and 3 bases at J, leaving 7 bases unmatched. Per germline, CDR1 MNHNY and CDR2 SVGAGI (reference sequence). The CDR3 is CASSTKQGVGANVLTF. DNA for the CDR3: TGTGCCAGCAGCACCAAACAGGGGGTTGGGGCCAACGTCCTGACTTTC.

This clone has a single count. The chain is built from TRBV5-1 and TRBJ1-1, with a possible D match to TRBD1 (6 bases). V shed 0 bases and J shed 6 bases, with 9 bases lying between them. From germline, CDR1 is SGHRS and CDR2 YFSETQ. The CDR3 totals 13 residues. Written as DNA, the CDR3 is TGCGCCAGCAGCTTGGTCAGGGGAGCTGAAGCTTTCTTT. It encodes CASSLVRGAEAFF.

V gene TRBV2 combines with J gene TRBJ2-2, with 13 bases lining up with TRBD2. Germline V gene lookup returns CDR1 SNHLY and CDR2 FYNNEI. The length of the CDR3 is 16 residues. Germline trimming cut 8 bases from V and 0 bases from J; bases unmatched to any gene: 3. CDR3 nucleotide sequence: TGTGCCAGCGGCGGACTAGCGGGGGCGAACACCGGGGAGCTGTTTTTT. This codes for CASGGLAGANTGELFF. The whole variable domain, filled in from reference TRBV2 and TRBJ2-2, reads EPEVTQTPSHQVTQMGQEVILRCVPISNHLYFYWYRQILGQKVEFLVSFYNNEISEKSEIFDDQFSVERPDGSNFTLKIRSTKLEDSAMYFCASGGLAGANTGELFFGEGSRLTVL.